This TCR beta chain was identified during a study of molecular identifiers for immune sequencing clone quantification. Turning to the study itself: In replicates, the authors split RNA from about 20,000 or 100,000 naive CD8 cells five ways and sequenced four.

This clonotype was counted many times. Using 10%, 30% or 50% RNA, naive CD8 libraries were derived from 20,000 to 1,000,000 sorted cells. CDR3 length: 14 amino acids. V gave up 10 bases and J gave up 0 bases, with 13 bases separating them. CDR1 and CDR2 (germline): MNHNS, SASEGT. TCRdb called the PCR reads again in MiXCR, with one record for every CDR3 protein. The sample consists of some 650,000 distinct CDR3 sequences, around 20% of them appearing once. The sequence came from a human donor in good health. Some libraries in this study had Jurkat cell RNA spiked in. Sequencing was performed on naive CD8+ T cells from blood, with Jurkat cell RNA spiked in. Indicated subset: FACS-sorted CD8+CD4-CCR7+CD45RA+ naive T cells. This chain connects TRBV6-1 to TRBJ2-1; the D gene is possibly TRBD2 (5 bases). The CDR3 region is CATQDSFSYNEQFF. The CDR3 coding sequence is TGTGCCACCCAGGACTCATTCTCCTACAATGAGCAGTTCTTC.